This T cell receptor (beta chain) was documented in a study of shared clonotypes between healthy human individuals. Sequencing was performed with immunoSEQ multiplex PCR; in TCRdb, only in-frame clones are kept and a portion is missing. The sample yields more than 2 million clones, approximately 94% seen once. Terminally differentiated effector memory CD45RA+ cells were excluded from the naive CD8 cells, which were CD45RO-negative and positively selected for CCR7. As to this clone: An end of the junction does not agree with germline; a read error may underlie this.

CDR3 length: 14 amino acids. CDR1 is SSHAT, CDR2 FNYEAQ, per germline (reference sequence). This sequence was found in a man between 18 and 29 years old in good health. Material for sequencing was naive CD8+ T cells sorted from blood. The J gene is TRBJ2-7, the V gene TRBV7-7; the match to TRBD1 covers 9 bases. CDR3 in amino acids: CASSVRQGAYEQYF. The CDR3, as DNA: TGTGCTAGCAGTGTTCGACAGGGGGCCTACGAGCAGTACTTC.